The sample holds a few counts of the clone carrying this TCR beta chain. The table came from immunoSEQ multiplex PCR; TCRdb's copy has only in-frame clones and leaves some out. The sample lists 250,000 or so clones, around four fifths occurring once. The germline V gene has CDR1 MNHNY and CDR2 SVGAGI (reference sequence). The V and J ends lost 11 bases and 6 bases respectively, with 25 bases between them. The CDR3 spans 15 residues. Participants were aged 18 to 89 years from around 24 US areas. This entry is derived from a study of blood T cell repertoires in COVID-19. The rearrangement uses TRBV6-6 and TRBJ1-1; D gene uncertain. This TCR was sampled from a woman aged 40-49 years who had been exposed to COVID-19. Specimen: PBMCs or T cells enriched from blood (not recorded which). The CDR3: CAARFPSKRSPEAFF. DNA of the CDR3: TGTGCCGCCCGGTTCCCCTCGAAGAGGTCCCCTGAAGCTTTCTTT.